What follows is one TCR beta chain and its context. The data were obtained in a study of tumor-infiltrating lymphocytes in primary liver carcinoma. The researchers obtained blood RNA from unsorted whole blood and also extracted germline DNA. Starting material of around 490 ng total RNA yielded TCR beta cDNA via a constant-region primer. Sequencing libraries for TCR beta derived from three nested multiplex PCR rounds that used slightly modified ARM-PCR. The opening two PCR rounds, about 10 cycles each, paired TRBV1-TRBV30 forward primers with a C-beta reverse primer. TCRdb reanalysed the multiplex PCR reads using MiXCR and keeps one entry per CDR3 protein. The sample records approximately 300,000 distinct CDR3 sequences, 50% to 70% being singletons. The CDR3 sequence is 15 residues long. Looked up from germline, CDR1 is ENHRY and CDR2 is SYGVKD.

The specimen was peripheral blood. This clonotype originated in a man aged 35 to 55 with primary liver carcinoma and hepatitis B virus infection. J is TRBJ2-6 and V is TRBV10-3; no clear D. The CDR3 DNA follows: TGTGTTACCGAACAGCCTCACTCTGGGGCCAACGTCCTGACTTTC. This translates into CVTEQPHSGANVLTF.